This T cell receptor beta chain was recovered during a study of identical twins. In its sample, this clonotype was seen a few times. This CDR3 spans 11 amino acids. The germline V gene has CDR1 SQVTM and CDR2 ANQGSEA. V shed 7 bases and J shed 8 bases, with 14 bases lying between them. cDNA carried unique molecular identifiers, and a universal primer site was added by template switching. One entry per CDR3 protein results from TCRdb running MiXCR on the 5' RACE reads. This table holds about 660,000 distinct CDR3 sequences, 8.6% found once. These data are also associated with another study on yellow fever vaccine responses in identical twins. According to that study: Twins' vaccine T cell responses reportedly seemed partly convergent and partly personalized.

This rearrangement joins TRBV29-1 to TRBJ2-5; D is tentatively TRBD1 or TRBD2 (6 bases each). The receptor's source is a woman under 30 in good health. The specimen was PBMCs. CDR3 nucleotides: TGCAGCGCCCAAGGGGGGAAAACCCAGTACTTC. It encodes CSAQGGKTQYF.